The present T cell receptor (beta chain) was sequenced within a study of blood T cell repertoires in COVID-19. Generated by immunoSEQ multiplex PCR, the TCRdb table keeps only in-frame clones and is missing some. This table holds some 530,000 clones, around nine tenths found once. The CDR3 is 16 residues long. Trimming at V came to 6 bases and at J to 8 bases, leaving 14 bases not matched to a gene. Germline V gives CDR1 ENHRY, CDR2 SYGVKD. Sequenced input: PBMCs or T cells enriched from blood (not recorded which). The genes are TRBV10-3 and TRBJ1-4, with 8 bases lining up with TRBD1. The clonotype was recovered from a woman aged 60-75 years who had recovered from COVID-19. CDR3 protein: CAIRSGTGGGGEKLFF. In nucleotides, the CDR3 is TGTGCCATCAGATCCGGGACAGGAGGGGGGGGAGAAAAACTGTTTTTT.